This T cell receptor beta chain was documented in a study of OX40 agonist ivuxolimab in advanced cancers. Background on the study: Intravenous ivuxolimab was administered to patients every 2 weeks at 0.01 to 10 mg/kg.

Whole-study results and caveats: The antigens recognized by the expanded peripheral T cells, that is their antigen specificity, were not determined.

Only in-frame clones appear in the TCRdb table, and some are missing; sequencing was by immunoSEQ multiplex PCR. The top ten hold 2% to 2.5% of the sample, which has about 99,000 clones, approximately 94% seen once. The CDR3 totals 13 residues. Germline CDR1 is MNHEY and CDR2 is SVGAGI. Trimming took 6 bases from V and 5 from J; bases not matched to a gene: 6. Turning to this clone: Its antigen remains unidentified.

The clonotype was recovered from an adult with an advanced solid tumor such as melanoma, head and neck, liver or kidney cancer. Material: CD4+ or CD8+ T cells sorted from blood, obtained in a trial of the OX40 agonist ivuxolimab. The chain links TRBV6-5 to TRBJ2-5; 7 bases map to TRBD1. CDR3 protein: CASRHTGAETQYF. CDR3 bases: TGTGCCAGCAGACACACAGGGGCGGAGACCCAGTACTTC.